This TCR beta chain was recorded in a study of a mutant IDH1 vaccine in newly diagnosed glioma (dated by TCRdb to about 2021). With regard to the full study: Of the approximately 34 patients who were treated, about 62% were male and approximately 38% were female, and the mean age was around 40 years. Before enrollment, most patients had been given radiochemotherapy with temozolomide as standard therapy, while the rest had received either radiotherapy alone or temozolomide alone. Peripheral blood was collected at six visits: V03 (baseline), V05, V07, V10, V12 and V13. For exploratory analyses, longitudinal TCRB deep sequencing was carried out in 25 treated patients wherever samples were available. The study at large found these results: It was noted by the authors that analyses of patient blood samples could not be reproduced owing to sample limitations. Availability determined which PBMC samples were chosen for TCRB deep sequencing. Immune responses induced by the vaccine were seen in 90% to 95% of patients across multiple MHC alleles. Changes in the top peripheral T cell clonotypes picked up by TCRB sequencing did not appear to be linked to pseudoprogression.

Libraries were made using the immunoSEQ multiplex PCR assay. Following the manufacturer's protocol, the hsTCRB Kit was used to amplify rearranged TCR beta chain sequences. Sequencing of TCRB libraries was carried out on an Illumina MiSeq. Concerning the study's data processing: The proprietary platform of the kit vendor was used for demultiplexing, trimming and gene mapping. TCRdb holds this immuneACCESS table with in-frame rearrangements only. Some clones are missing; in checked studies, unresolved V genes explain under half, and the rest has no known cause. V, J and clone size are taken as reported in that table, and D and trimming were inferred from the DNA itself. Present in this sample are tens of thousands of clones, about four fifths of which were seen just once. Roughly 8% of the sample goes to the ten largest clones. The sample's time point label is to be understood as: baseline, week 1 (first vaccination visit). This specimen's treatment or condition label, per the study, means: pre-vaccination baseline after standard-of-care therapy. Donors had newly diagnosed WHO grade 3 or 4 IDH1-mutant astrocytomas with loss of nuclear ATRX. The samples were drawn from NOA16, a multicentre, single-arm, open-label phase I trial in Germany that tested a mutant IDH1 peptide vaccine in humans for the first time. For immunogenicity testing, the blood drawn at visit V03 was used as the baseline sample. Genomic DNA for TCRB sequencing was isolated from EDTA blood with the DNeasy Blood and Tissue Kit.

This clone showed up just a few times. The antigen this receptor binds is unknown. Per-base qualities were not stored, and no clone one base away is much larger. The sequencing here drew on PBMCs, taken from a glioma patient treated with radiotherapy, temozolomide or both. The receptor was derived from a man aged 50 or older with glioma.

This receptor carries the CDR3 CASSSGTIDQPQHF. Here is the DNA: TGTGCCAGCAGCTCCGGGACAATCGATCAGCCCCAGCATTTT. The sequence is built from TRBV2 and TRBJ1-5; the D region possibly corresponds to TRBD1 (6 bases align). CDR3 length: 14 amino acids, cysteine to phenylalanine. Here the CDR3 DNA is all that survives: 42 bases in frame from base 1. CDR1 SNHLY and CDR2 FYNNEI were looked up in the germline V gene. V loses 6 bases of germline sequence and J loses 5 bases, and the interval between the two ends is 14 bases.